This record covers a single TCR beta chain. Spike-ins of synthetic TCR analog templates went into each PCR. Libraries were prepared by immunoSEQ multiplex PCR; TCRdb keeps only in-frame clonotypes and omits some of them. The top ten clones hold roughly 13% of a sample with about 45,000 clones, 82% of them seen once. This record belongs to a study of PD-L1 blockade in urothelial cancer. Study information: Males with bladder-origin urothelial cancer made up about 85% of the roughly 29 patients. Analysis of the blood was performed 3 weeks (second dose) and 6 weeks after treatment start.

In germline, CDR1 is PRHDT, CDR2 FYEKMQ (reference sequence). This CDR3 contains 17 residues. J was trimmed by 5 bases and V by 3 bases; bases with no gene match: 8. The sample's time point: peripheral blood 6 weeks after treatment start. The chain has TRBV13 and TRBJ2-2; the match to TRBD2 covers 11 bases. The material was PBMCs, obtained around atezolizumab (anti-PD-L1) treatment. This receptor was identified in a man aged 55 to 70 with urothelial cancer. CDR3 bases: TGTGCCAGCAGCTTGCGACGACTAGCGGGGAATACCGGGGAGCTGTTTTTT. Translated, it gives CASSLRRLAGNTGELFF.